Listed here are 4 T cell receptor beta chains from one sample, sequenced in a study of T cell changes during pregnancy in multiple sclerosis. Clones were sequenced by immunoSEQ multiplex PCR, and TCRdb holds only the in-frame ones, with some missing. The sample holds approximately 17,000 clones; roughly 86% are singletons and the top ten take more than 8.5%. The specimen was CD8+ T cells from peripheral blood mononuclear cells, collected in the second trimester of pregnancy. These receptors originate from a female donor in good health, enrolled as a control in a pregnancy study.

V is TRBV19 and J is TRBJ2-4; TRBD2 agrees at 7 bases. Germline V gene lookup returns CDR1 LNHDA and CDR2 SQIVND (reference sequence). Trimming took 6 bases from V and 0 from J; bases not matched to a gene: 5. This CDR3 spans 15 amino acids. The CDR3 loop reads CASRGGDLAKNIQYF. In nucleotides, the CDR3 is TGTGCCAGTAGGGGGGGGGACTTAGCCAAAAACATTCAGTACTTC.

This clone was picked up a small number of times. The rearrangement links TRBV29-1 to TRBJ2-5, with a weak D call TRBD2 (6 bases). This CDR3 contains 16 residues. V was cut by 6 bases and J by 5 bases, with 25 bases left in between. Per germline, CDR1 SQVTM and CDR2 ANQGSEA. CDR3 sequence: CSVDGGTPVVWETQYF. Written as DNA, the CDR3 is TGCAGCGTCGATGGCGGGACTCCGGTGGTCTGGGAGACCCAGTACTTC.

CDR3 DNA sequence: TGTGCCAGCAGTTACTCGACTGGGTCACCCCTCCACTTT. Protein product: CASSYSTGSPLHF. This chain joins TRBV6-6 and TRBJ1-6, with no clear D. Germline values: CDR1 MNHNY, CDR2 SVGAGI (reference sequence). The CDR3 covers 13 residues. V was clipped by 0 bases and J by 10 bases, with 7 bases between them.

The gene calls are TRBV11-2 and TRBJ2-3; 9 nucleotides line up with TRBD2. CDR1 SGHAT and CDR2 FQNNGV come from the germline V gene. This CDR3 is 18 amino acids long. V lost 4 bases, J lost 4 bases, and 15 bases stayed unmatched. CDR3 amino acids: CASSSLGASGAPSDTQYF. The CDR3 coding sequence is TGTGCCAGCAGCTCCCTCGGGGCTAGCGGGGCCCCATCAGATACGCAGTATTTT.